This T cell receptor beta chain was captured by sequencing in a study of T cells after yellow fever vaccination. The wider study: Each low-cell-number fraction was prepared by means of SMART-Seq v4 Ultra Low Input. Whole-study findings and limits: Among primary-vaccination clones, most reappeared after the booster, at almost 98% for CD4 and roughly 90% for CD8. When the response was secondary, it was weaker but reached its peak faster, day 5 versus 15.

J gave up 5 bases and V 4 bases, and 9 bases lay outside the gene matches. Per germline, CDR1 MNHEY and CDR2 SMNVEV (reference sequence). The CDR3 is 16 residues long. TCRdb reprocessed the 5' RACE reads via MiXCR and lists one record per CDR3 protein. The sample has about 74,000 distinct CDR3 sequences; around 6.5% are singletons. To note about this clonotype: Its antigen is still unknown.

The source material was CD8+ T cells sorted from PBMCs, sampled less than 6 days after the first yellow fever vaccination. The chain carries TRBV27 and TRBJ2-2; TRBD1 agrees at 8 bases. The clonotype originates from a young man who received the YFV17D yellow fever vaccine. The CDR3 loop reads CASSSTGVWGTGELFF. CDR3 DNA sequence: TGTGCCAGCAGTTCGACAGGGGTTTGGGGTACCGGGGAGCTGTTTTTT.